The 28 T cell receptor beta chains below all came from one sample that was sequenced in a study of T cells expressing NK-cell markers. TCRdb re-called the 5' RACE reads; one entry per CDR3 protein, DNA not given. The sample includes around 470,000 distinct CDR3 sequences. The sequenced sample consisted of blood T cells: a sorted CD56 or NKG2C T cell subset, CD4+ or CD8+ T cells, or bulk PBMC T cells (not recorded which). These receptors were collected from a woman aged 50 to 65 in good health.

The chain uses TRBV12-3 or TRBV12-4 and TRBJ1-1. This CDR3 is 14 amino acids long. CDR3 region: CASSLGHQNTEAFF.

The V call is TRBV28, the J call TRBJ1-5. This CDR3 spans 17 amino acids. Germline CDR1 is MDHEN and CDR2 is SYDVKM. CDR3 protein: CASSPIQGSPSRLPQHF.

The chain links TRBV18 to TRBJ2-7. This CDR3 is built from 12 residues. Germline assignment: CDR1 KGHSH and CDR2 LQKENI. The CDR3 spells CASSPNGYEQYF.

The rearrangement joins TRBV7-3 to TRBJ2-1; as DNA is missing, the TRBD1 call by TCRdb cannot be tested. The CDR3 has 16 amino acids. CDR1 and CDR2 (germline): SGHTA, FQGTGA. CDR3 loop: CASSLKGTVLKNEQFF.

V is TRBV7-7 and J is TRBJ1-1; TCRdb gives TRBD1 as the D gene, but with no DNA this cannot be confirmed. Germline V gene data show CDR1 as SSHAT and CDR2 as FNYEAQ (reference sequence). This CDR3 region has 17 residues. CDR3 sequence: CASSCDRDRAEGTEAFF.

The genes are TRBV5-5 and TRBJ1-1; TCRdb lists TRBD1, though no DNA is available to test this call. From germline, CDR1 is SGHKS and CDR2 YYEKEE (reference sequence). The CDR3 consists of 13 residues. The CDR3 protein is CASSHPVAAEAFF.

The chain employs TRBV11-2 and TRBJ2-4; TCRdb calls TRBD2, which cannot be checked without DNA. Germline CDR1 is SGHAT and CDR2 is FQNNGV. The CDR3 contains 15 residues. The chain's CDR3 is CASSLREVDGNIQYF.

V gene TRBV7-2 combines with J gene TRBJ2-5; with no DNA, the TCRdb D assignment of TRBD1 cannot be verified. The CDR3 sequence is 16 residues long. CDR1 and CDR2 from the germline V gene are SGHTA and FQGNSA. This CDR3 is CASSLEGGVGGETQYF. The full variable domain, rest sourced from reference TRBV7-2 and TRBJ2-5, is GAGVSQSPSNKVTEKGKDVELRCDPISGHTALYWYRQSLGQGLEFLIYFQGNSAPDKSGLPSDRFSAERTGGSVSTLTIQRTQQEDSAVYLCASSLEGGVGGETQYFGPGTRLLVL.

The gene calls are TRBV4-1 and TRBJ2-1; the TCRdb D gene call, TRBD2, has no DNA to confirm it. This CDR3 has 16 amino acids. CDR1 and CDR2 from the germline V gene are MGHRA and YSYEKL. CDR3 sequence: CASSQDPLAGDNEQFF.

J is TRBJ2-3 and V is TRBV27; the D gene TCRdb calls, TRBD2, cannot be checked with no DNA. The CDR3 covers 15 residues. CDR1 is MNHEY, CDR2 SMNVEV, per germline (reference sequence). CDR3 sequence reads: CASLSGRPSTDTQYF.

The J gene is TRBJ2-7, the V gene TRBV2; the TCRdb D gene call, TRBD1, has no DNA to confirm it. CDR1 is SNHLY, CDR2 FYNNEI, per germline. The CDR3 spans 15 residues. CDR3 protein: CASRPDRDPWYEQYF.

The chain employs TRBV10-3 and TRBJ2-3; TCRdb outputs TRBD2, but without DNA this stays unchecked. The CDR3 loop spans 18 amino acids. Germline V gene data show CDR1 as ENHRY and CDR2 as SYGVKD. CDR3 loop: CAISARLAGEKNTDTQYF.

This chain's CDR3 is CASSHNGRPSYEQYF. The V and J genes are TRBV3-1 and TRBJ2-7; lacking DNA, the TRBD1 call made by TCRdb goes unchecked. The germline gives CDR1 LGHDT, CDR2 YNNKEL (reference sequence). The CDR3 contains 15 residues.

The chain links TRBV29-1 to TRBJ1-2. Germline V lookup: CDR1 SQVTM, CDR2 ANQGSEA. The CDR3 runs 12 residues. The chain's CDR3 is CSVSPSNYGYTF.

This chain joins TRBV12-3 or TRBV12-4 and TRBJ1-1; there is no DNA to check the TCRdb D call of TRBD1. The length of the CDR3 is 19 residues. CDR3 residues: CASSLGTGRVQPMNTEAFF.

The gene calls are TRBV29-1 and TRBJ2-7; TCRdb outputs TRBD1, but without DNA this stays unchecked. Germline values: CDR1 SQVTM, CDR2 ANQGSEA. The length of the CDR3 is 13 residues. CDR3 residues: CSIKTGLNYEQYF.

The rearrangement joins TRBV5-1 to TRBJ1-1; the D call from TCRdb, TRBD1, cannot be confirmed without DNA. Germline assignment: CDR1 SGHRS and CDR2 YFSETQ. The CDR3 loop spans 15 amino acids. The CDR3 loop is CASSLGSGGNTEAFF.

The chain combines TRBV4-2 with TRBJ2-3; TCRdb's assignment of TRBD2 cannot be checked, as there is no DNA. CDR3 length equals 17 residues. CDR1 is LGHNA, CDR2 YNFKEQ, per germline. CDR3: CASSLAIAGGPTDTQYF.

This sequence joins TRBV28 and TRBJ2-2; TCRdb designates TRBD2, a call that cannot be tested without DNA. This CDR3 has 15 residues. Germline V gene lookup returns CDR1 MDHEN and CDR2 SYDVKM. This CDR3 reads CASSPGGSTTGELFF.

The rearrangement links TRBV6-1 to TRBJ2-3; TCRdb designates TRBD1, a call that cannot be tested without DNA. This CDR3 spans 15 amino acids. CDR1 is MNHNS, CDR2 SASEGT, per germline. The CDR3 sequence is CASQLTPYSTDTQYF.

The chain has TRBV4-2 and TRBJ2-4; without DNA, the TCRdb call of TRBD1 cannot be checked. Germline assignment: CDR1 LGHNA and CDR2 YNFKEQ. The CDR3 is 16 residues long. CDR3 loop: CASSPWVGGGGDIQYF.

The chain carries TRBV12-3 or TRBV12-4 and TRBJ1-4; TCRdb's D call, TRBD1, is unchecked because there is no DNA. This CDR3 has 14 amino acids. CDR3 residues: CASSLWGLEEKLFF.

The gene calls are TRBV19 and TRBJ1-2; the TCRdb call, TRBD1, lacks DNA for checking. The CDR3 is made up of 14 amino acids. The germline CDR1 and CDR2 sequences are LNHDA and SQIVND (reference sequence). The CDR3 loop reads CASSIAGQGHGYTF.

The chain carries TRBV20-1 and TRBJ2-1; TCRdb's assignment of TRBD1 cannot be checked, as there is no DNA. The V gene's germline CDR1 is DFQATT and CDR2 SNEGSKA (reference sequence). There are 17 residues in the CDR3. The CDR3 is CSARPHPGQGSYNEQFF.

The chain is built from TRBV4-1 and TRBJ1-1. Germline V lookup: CDR1 MGHRA, CDR2 YSYEKL. The CDR3 is made up of 15 amino acids. The CDR3: CASSPILERNTEAFF.

This chain joins TRBV5-1 and TRBJ2-5; checking the TCRdb D call of TRBD2 is not possible without DNA. CDR1 is SGHRS and CDR2 is YFSETQ in the germline V gene. The CDR3 is 13 amino acids. The CDR3 region is CASSIPLRETQYF.

The chain couples TRBV20-1 to TRBJ2-1; as DNA is missing, the TRBD1 call by TCRdb cannot be tested. The germline V gene encodes CDR1 DFQATT and CDR2 SNEGSKA (reference sequence). The CDR3 extends over 18 amino acids. The CDR3 sequence: CSARSGGSIGAVYNEQFF.

The chain couples TRBV28 to TRBJ2-7; with no DNA, the TCRdb D assignment of TRBD2 cannot be verified. The germline V gene has CDR1 MDHEN and CDR2 SYDVKM. The CDR3 totals 13 residues. The CDR3 protein is CASAAGVVSEQYF.